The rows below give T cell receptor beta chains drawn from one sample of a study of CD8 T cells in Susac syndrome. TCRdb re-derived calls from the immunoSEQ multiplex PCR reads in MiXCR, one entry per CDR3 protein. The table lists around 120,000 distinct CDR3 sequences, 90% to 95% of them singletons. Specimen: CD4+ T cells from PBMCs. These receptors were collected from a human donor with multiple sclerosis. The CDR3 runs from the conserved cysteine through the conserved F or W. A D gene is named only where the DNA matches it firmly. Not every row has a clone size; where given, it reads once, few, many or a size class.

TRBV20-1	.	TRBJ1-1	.	CSAKFPGRMNTEAFF	TGCAGTGCTAAGTTCCCCGGACGGATGAACACTGAAGCTTTCTTT
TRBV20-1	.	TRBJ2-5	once	CSAREIAGETQYF	TGCAGTGCTAGAGAAATAGCTGGAGAGACCCAGTACTTC
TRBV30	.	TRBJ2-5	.	CAWVRETQYF	TGTGCCTGGGTCCGGGAGACCCAGTACTTC
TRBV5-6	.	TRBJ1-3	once	CASSLERLSGNTIYF	TGTGCCAGCAGCTTGGAAAGGCTCTCTGGAAACACCATATATTTT
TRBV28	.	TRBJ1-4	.	CASSSNTRVWEKLFF	TGTGCCAGCAGTTCCAACACCAGGGTTTGGGAAAAACTGTTTTTT
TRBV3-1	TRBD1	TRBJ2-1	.	CASGQGPPYNEQFF	TGTGCCAGCGGACAGGGGCCTCCCTACAATGAGCAGTTCTTC
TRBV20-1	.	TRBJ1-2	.	CSASNFDGYTF	TGCAGTGCTAGTAATTTCGATGGCTACACCTTC
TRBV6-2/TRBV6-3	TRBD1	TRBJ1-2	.	CASSYSAGGSGYTF	TGTGCCAGCAGTTACTCTGCAGGGGGATCGGGCTACACCTTC
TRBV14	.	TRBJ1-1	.	CASSPQHLNTEAFF	TGTGCCAGCAGCCCTCAGCATTTGAACACTGAAGCTTTCTTT
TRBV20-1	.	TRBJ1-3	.	CSARAVEGSGNTIYF	TGCAGTGCTAGGGCGGTGGAGGGCTCTGGAAACACCATATATTTT
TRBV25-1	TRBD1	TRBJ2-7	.	CASSRGTGRYEQYF	TGTGCCAGCAGTCGAGGGACAGGGAGGTACGAGCAGTACTTC
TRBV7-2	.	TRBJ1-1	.	CASSLVARGTEAFF	TGTGCCAGCAGCTTAGTGGCCAGGGGCACTGAAGCTTTCTTT
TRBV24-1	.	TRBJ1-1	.	CATSDPSGTPNTEAFF	TGTGCCACCAGTGATCCCTCCGGGACACCTAACACTGAAGCTTTCTTT
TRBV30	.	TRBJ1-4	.	CAWSLGIRQVGASNEKLFF	TGTGCCTGGAGTCTAGGGATTCGACAGGTCGGGGCATCTAATGAAAAACTGTTTTTT
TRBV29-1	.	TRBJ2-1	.	CSVHPGGQGLYNEQFF	TGCAGCGTTCACCCGGGTGGGCAGGGGTTGTACAATGAGCAGTTCTTC
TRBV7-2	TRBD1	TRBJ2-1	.	CASSPRTGSSYNEQFF	TGTGCCAGCAGCCCACGGACAGGGAGCTCCTACAATGAGCAGTTCTTC
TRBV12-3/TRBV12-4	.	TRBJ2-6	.	CASSTRVSGANVLTF	TGTGCCAGCAGTACCAGGGTCTCTGGGGCCAACGTCCTGACTTTC
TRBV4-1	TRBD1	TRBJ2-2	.	CASSHPTGAGNTGELFF	TGCGCCAGCAGCCACCCTACAGGGGCGGGGAACACCGGGGAGCTGTTTTTT
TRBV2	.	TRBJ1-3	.	CASRDSSGNTIYF	TGTGCCAGCAGGGACAGCTCTGGAAACACCATATATTTT
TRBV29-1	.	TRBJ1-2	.	CSVQQGSAYGYTF	TGCAGCGTGCAGCAGGGTAGCGCCTATGGCTACACCTTC
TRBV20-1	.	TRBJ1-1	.	CSARDPLVSVNTEAFF	TGCAGTGCTAGAGATCCTTTAGTATCCGTGAACACTGAAGCTTTCTTT
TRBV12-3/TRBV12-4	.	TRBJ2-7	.	CASSYRPYEQYF	TGTGCCAGCAGTTACCGGCCTTACGAGCAGTACTTC
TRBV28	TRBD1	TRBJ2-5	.	CASSFLQGGRETQYF	TGTGCCAGCAGTTTCTTACAGGGGGGCAGAGAGACCCAGTACTTC
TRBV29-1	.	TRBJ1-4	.	CSVSHLTGRPNEKLFF	TGCAGCGTCTCCCACCTTACAGGGCGGCCTAATGAAAAACTGTTTTTT
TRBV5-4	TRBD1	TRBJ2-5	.	CASSLAGQSGETQYF	TGTGCCAGCAGCTTGGCGGGACAGTCGGGAGAGACCCAGTACTTC
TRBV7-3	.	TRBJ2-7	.	CASSWTPGYEQYF	TGTGCCAGCAGCTGGACGCCCGGTTACGAGCAGTACTTC
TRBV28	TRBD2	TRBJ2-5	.	CASMPSGGGQETQYF	TGTGCCAGCATGCCTAGCGGGGGGGGTCAAGAGACCCAGTACTTC